One sample yielded the 2 T cell receptor beta chains listed below, sequenced in a study of tumor and adjacent non-tumor tissue in lung cancer. The template was RNA from unsorted bulk tissue. Distant lung tissue was collected more than 3 cm away from the tumor edge. Three rounds of nested PCR, following a modified ARM-PCR protocol, produced the TCRbeta library. One entry per CDR3 protein, called by TCRdb with MiXCR from the multiplex PCR reads. Of 90,000 to 120,000 distinct CDR3 sequences listed, less than 75% are singletons. What was sequenced was distant non-tumor lung tissue. The receptors were gathered from a young man with non-small cell lung cancer.

This clonotype was seen a few times. The chain carries TRBV7-9 and TRBJ2-3, with TRBD2 as a possible D gene (5 bases). The CDR3 runs to 16 residues. The V gene lost 0 bases and the J gene lost 1 base, with 11 bases spanning the gap. CDR1 is SEHNR and CDR2 is FQNEAQ in the germline V gene (reference sequence). CDR3 sequence (DNA): TGTGCCAGCAGCTTAGCGGCTAGCCTCCGCACAGATACGCAGTATTTT. Translation gives CASSLAASLRTDTQYF.

To note about this clonotype: A junction boundary mismatches the germline segment, possibly from a read error. This rearrangement joins TRBV5-1 to TRBJ2-5, with D maybe TRBD2 (5 bases). Germline V lookup: CDR1 SGHRS, CDR2 YFSETQ. The CDR3 has 15 amino acids. Here the CDR3 reads CSSSLGPGGQETQYF. The CDR3 DNA reads TGCTCCAGCAGCTTGGGCCCCGGAGGACAAGAGACCCAGTACTTC.